The clone carrying this T cell receptor (beta chain) has more than one count but fewer than ten. Its specificity is not known. TCRdb recomputed calls from the 5' RACE reads with MiXCR, one row per CDR3 protein. The repertoire has under 550,000 distinct CDR3 sequences, approximately 18% of them found once; the top ten carry more than 9%. The sample is drawn from a study of T-cell memory formation after mild COVID-19. Study-wide results and caveats: Prior to infection, memory already included some responding clones, suggesting cross-reactive memory joined.

The CDR3 runs to 15 residues. The germline CDR1 and CDR2 sequences are SGHRS and YFSETQ. The ends were cut back, 4 bases at V and 6 bases at J, with 19 bases in the middle. This TCR came from an adult woman who had mild COVID-19 (a few samples of this study predate the infection). Cell type and time point are not known. V and J are TRBV5-1 and TRBJ1-1; D remains ambiguous. Sequenced: PBMCs or a T cell subset sorted from them (not recorded which). Here the CDR3 DNA reads TGCGCCAGCAGCCGTATGAACAGCGGCGTCGCTGAAGCTTTCTTT. Protein sequence: CASSRMNSGVAEAFF.